This T cell receptor beta chain was observed in a study of monozygotic twins with inflammatory bowel disease. In the case of this clonotype: The antigen remains unidentified.

This CDR3 spans 16 amino acids. CDR1 is KGHDR, CDR2 SFDVKD, per germline. Amplification used two nested PCRs: 16 cycles, then 8 to 10 cycles, on TCRalpha/TCRbeta cDNA. One entry per CDR3 protein, without DNA, is what TCRdb gives after re-calling the 5' RACE reads. The specimen's table records about 380,000 distinct CDR3 sequences. Study-wide findings and caveats: The analysis did not separate different T cell subtypes. IBD patients shared fewer clonotypes with other individuals than healthy twins, especially patients with disease activity signs.

Donors gave around 2.5 ml of blood apiece. The J gene is TRBJ1-2, the V gene TRBV24-1; checking the TCRdb D call of TRBD1 is not possible without DNA. Sequenced sample: blood. This TCR came from a human donor with ulcerative colitis or Crohn's disease, or a healthy co-twin of an affected twin (not recorded which). CDR3 in amino acids: CATSDSNRGLTYGYTF.